A single sample is the source of the 27 T cell receptor beta chains below, sequenced in a study of monozygotic twins with inflammatory bowel disease. TCRdb processed the 5' RACE reads again and assigns one entry to each CDR3 protein, with no DNA. In all, the sample yields 420,000 or so distinct CDR3 sequences. The sample taken for sequencing was blood. These receptors originate from a human donor with ulcerative colitis or Crohn's disease, or a healthy co-twin of an affected twin (not recorded which).

This chain uses TRBV27 with TRBJ2-7; with no DNA, the TCRdb D assignment of TRBD1 cannot be verified. The germline CDR1 and CDR2 sequences are MNHEY and SMNVEV (reference sequence). The CDR3 has 12 amino acids. Here the CDR3 reads CASSGQGSEQYF.

This chain joins TRBV3-1 and TRBJ2-1; TCRdb picks TRBD2, but there is no DNA to check that call. Germline CDR1 and CDR2: LGHDT and YNNKEL (reference sequence). The length of the CDR3 is 16 residues. CDR3: CASSQAVLAGGGEQFF.

The chain couples TRBV10-3 to TRBJ2-1; the D call of TRBD2 rests on TCRdb alone, since no DNA is present to check it. This CDR3 has 15 residues. Germline CDR1 reads ENHRY; CDR2 reads SYGVKD. The CDR3 is CAIRGLAGGYNEQFF.

The gene calls are TRBV7-2 and TRBJ1-1; as DNA is missing, the TRBD1 call by TCRdb cannot be tested. The CDR3 loop spans 16 amino acids. The germline V gene has CDR1 SGHTA and CDR2 FQGNSA. The CDR3 sequence is CASSLEASGAATEAFF.

This chain uses TRBV5-1 with TRBJ1-5; TCRdb's D call of TRBD1 is untestable without DNA. Germline loops: CDR1 SGHRS, CDR2 YFSETQ. This CDR3 region has 13 residues. The chain's CDR3 is CARPGQPNQPQHF.

The chain couples TRBV7-2 to TRBJ2-7. Germline CDR1 SGHTA, CDR2 FQGNSA. The CDR3 has 15 amino acids. This CDR3 reads CASSLVVGAAYEQYF.

The J gene is TRBJ2-1, the V gene TRBV5-5; TCRdb lists TRBD2, though no DNA is available to test this call. The CDR3 sequence is 15 residues long. Germline lookup yields CDR1 SGHKS and CDR2 YYEKEE (reference sequence). The CDR3 loop is CASSLDSGIYNEQFF. Full variable domain (remainder filled in from reference TRBV5-5 and TRBJ2-1): DAGVTQSPTHLIKTRGQQVTLRCSPISGHKSVSWYQQVLGQGPQFIFQYYEKEERGRGNFPDRFSARQFPNYSSELNVNALLLGDSALYLCASSLDSGIYNEQFFGPGTRLTVL.

The chain links TRBV7-3 to TRBJ1-6; TCRdb selects TRBD1, and the lack of DNA leaves this call unchecked. The germline V gene encodes CDR1 SGHTA and CDR2 FQGTGA. There are 15 residues in the CDR3. CDR3: CASSTGLSYNSPLHF.

The chain is built from TRBV29-1 and TRBJ2-1; with no DNA, the TCRdb D assignment of TRBD2 cannot be verified. This CDR3 comprises 14 residues. CDR1 SQVTM and CDR2 ANQGSEA come from the germline V gene. CDR3 amino acids: CSVERGASVDEQFF.

The rearrangement links TRBV4-3 to TRBJ2-7; no DNA is available, so the TRBD1 call from TCRdb remains unchecked. Germline V lookup: CDR1 LGHNA, CDR2 YSLEER. The CDR3 extends over 15 amino acids. The CDR3: CASSWTVGARNEQYF.

The rearrangement uses TRBV5-5 and TRBJ2-5; TCRdb's assignment of TRBD1 cannot be checked, as there is no DNA. CDR1 SGHKS and CDR2 YYEKEE come from the germline V gene (reference sequence). CDR3 length equals 16 residues. CDR3: CASSHPTGDNQETQYF.

The chain recombines TRBV5-1 with TRBJ1-1; TCRdb picks TRBD1, but there is no DNA to check that call. The CDR3 has 14 residues. Germline V gene lookup returns CDR1 SGHRS and CDR2 YFSETQ. This CDR3 reads CASRIQGTNTEAFF.

V is TRBV20-1 and J is TRBJ2-3; TCRdb's assignment of TRBD2 cannot be checked, as there is no DNA. This CDR3 spans 17 amino acids. CDR1 and CDR2 (germline): DFQATT, SNEGSKA (reference sequence). This chain's CDR3 is CSARFLLPGLVTDTQYF.

The rearrangement uses TRBV5-5 and TRBJ2-7. The CDR3 contains 11 residues. Looked up from germline, CDR1 is SGHKS and CDR2 is YYEKEE (reference sequence). CDR3 sequence: CASSAIYEQYF.

The rearrangement uses TRBV7-9 and TRBJ2-3; there is no DNA to check the TCRdb D call of TRBD2. Per the germline V gene, CDR1 is SEHNR and CDR2 is FQNEAQ (reference sequence). The CDR3 runs 15 residues. This CDR3 reads CASSLERGGRDTQYF.

J is TRBJ1-2 and V is TRBV20-1; TCRdb reports TRBD1, a call that lacks DNA to check it against. From germline, CDR1 is DFQATT and CDR2 SNEGSKA (reference sequence). This CDR3 is 13 amino acids long. This CDR3 is CSAMDRGNYGYTF.

This rearrangement joins TRBV7-3 to TRBJ2-2; TCRdb outputs TRBD1, but without DNA this stays unchecked. This CDR3 region has 13 residues. Germline V gene sequence: CDR1 SGHTA, CDR2 FQGTGA. The CDR3 sequence is CASSRDITGELFF.

V usage is TRBV27 and J usage is TRBJ2-5; lacking DNA, the TRBD2 call made by TCRdb goes unchecked. CDR3 length equals 18 residues. Looked up from germline, CDR1 is MNHEY and CDR2 is SMNVEV (reference sequence). The CDR3 reads CASSPQGLAGGRMETQYF.

The V and J genes are TRBV7-6 and TRBJ1-2; TCRdb picks TRBD1, but there is no DNA to check that call. This CDR3 has 16 residues. Germline assignment: CDR1 SGHVS and CDR2 FNYEAQ. This CDR3 is CASSLAGGQGQYGYTF.

The chain links TRBV12-3 or TRBV12-4 to TRBJ2-1; checking the TCRdb D call of TRBD1 is not possible without DNA. The CDR3 sequence is 16 residues long. The CDR3 loop reads CASSLVLGGRENEQFF.

This chain connects TRBV4-1 to TRBJ1-4; TCRdb's D call, TRBD1, is unchecked because there is no DNA. Germline V CDR1 and CDR2: MGHRA, YSYEKL. This CDR3 has 16 residues. The CDR3 is CASSLNARGINEKLFF.

This chain joins TRBV29-1 and TRBJ2-3; as DNA is missing, the TRBD2 call by TCRdb cannot be tested. This CDR3 is built from 16 residues. CDR1 is SQVTM, CDR2 ANQGSEA, per germline. Here the CDR3 reads CSVHVPRGGGTDTQYF.

The J gene is TRBJ1-4, the V gene TRBV20-1; TCRdb gives TRBD1 as the D gene, but with no DNA this cannot be confirmed. The CDR3 is made up of 14 amino acids. The V gene's germline CDR1 is DFQATT and CDR2 SNEGSKA (reference sequence). The CDR3 sequence: CSARRGSANEKLFF.

V usage is TRBV7-2 and J usage is TRBJ1-5. The length of the CDR3 is 13 residues. CDR1 SGHTA and CDR2 FQGNSA come from the germline V gene. This CDR3 is CASSLEGGRPQHF.

This CDR3 reads CASSVDAGRGYGYTF. The chain couples TRBV9 to TRBJ1-2; TCRdb outputs TRBD1, but without DNA this stays unchecked. CDR1 is SGDLS, CDR2 YYNGEE, per germline. The CDR3 length is 15 residues.

V and J are TRBV12-3 or TRBV12-4 and TRBJ1-2; TCRdb calls TRBD1, which cannot be checked without DNA. The CDR3 has 16 amino acids. CDR3: CASSLPPGFERGGYTF.

The chain carries TRBV2 and TRBJ2-7; TCRdb calls TRBD1, which cannot be checked without DNA. The germline V gene encodes CDR1 SNHLY and CDR2 FYNNEI. This CDR3 comprises 11 residues. CDR3 region: CASRQHYEQYF.